This T cell receptor (beta chain) was observed in a study of blood T cell repertoires in COVID-19. Whole-study context: COVID-19 samples from acute and convalescent phases originated in the United States, Italy and Spain. Sources were T cells, B-cell-depleted T cells, or PBMCs; the material itself was cDNA or gDNA.

The CDR3 loop spans 14 amino acids. Germline V lookup: CDR1 SGHDT, CDR2 YYEEEE. V was trimmed by 3 bases and J by 4 bases, leaving 11 bases between them. Allocation to cohorts depended on clinical history reported by the participants. For recovered donors of Cohort 3, there were two negative PCRs, clearance, or symptom resolution. Assay: immunoSEQ multiplex PCR; the TCRdb copy retains only in-frame clones and omits some. The sample contains fewer than 350,000 clones, approximately 91% of which appear only once. This chain connects TRBV5-6 to TRBJ1-5, with D uncertain. This receptor was identified in a man in his fifties or sixties who had recovered from COVID-19. What was sequenced was PBMCs or T cells enriched from blood (not recorded which). The DNA of the CDR3 is TGTGCCAGCAGCTCCGGGTCCGATAATCAGCCCCAGCATTTT. It encodes CASSSGSDNQPQHF.